This T cell receptor beta chain was observed in a study of shared clonotypes between healthy human individuals (dated by TCRdb to about 2020). About the study as a whole: A couple of women and a few men aged 18 to 49 years were included in the cohort. To increase sequencing depth and limit assay-specific biases, TCR repertoire library preparation and sequencing were carried out by different laboratories using diverse techniques. Per donor, leukapheresis produced somewhere between about 0.9 and 9 billion PBMCs. The study deeply sequenced blood TCR repertoires of 5 or 6 healthy adults to estimate repertoire size and the extent of clonotype sharing between individuals. For each donor, three plates each were used for CD4 naive and CD4 memory, two plates were used for CD8 naive, and one plate was used for CD8 memory.

General findings and caveats noted by the study authors: Naive subsets generally had larger estimated clonotype richness than memory subsets did. The small number of donors limited the genetic and exposure-history diversity represented. Pairwise subsampling led to the expectation that sequencing depth would affect the degree of clonotype sharing among donors. Sampling was restricted to blood, and TCR repertoires in tissue are likely to differ from TCR repertoires in blood. Across a few donors, around 5% of naive CD4, roughly 3.8% of naive CD8, about 2% of memory CD4, and 0.4% of memory CD8 clonotypes were shared. Incomplete sequencing was indicated by rarefaction of sorted-subset datasets, despite the large sequencing depth. Higher generation probabilities were observed for clonotypes shared by all four sorted-subset donors than for non-shared clonotypes.

V loses 1 base at its end and J loses 7 bases; junction bases beyond the gene matches: 4. Based on the germline V gene, the CDR1 and CDR2 sequences are MGHRA and YSYEKL. The CDR3 runs 14 amino acids, cysteine and phenylalanine included. This entry keeps only the CDR3 DNA: 42 bases, framed from base 1. On this clone itself: The specificity of this receptor is unknown. No per-base quality is available; no much larger clone lies one base away.

Using the deep immunoSEQ assay, TCR CDR3 regions were amplified from genomic DNA by multiplex PCR. Extracted genomic DNA from each cell subset was spread evenly across all wells of several immunoSEQ 96-well plates, with each plate serving as a replicate. For sorted subsets, 200 to 250 ng of genomic DNA, equivalent to some 30,000 T cell genomes, went into each replicate PCR. The purified libraries were quantified using a Qubit 3.0 fluorometer, sized with a Bioanalyzer 2100, and then quantified again using the KAPA Library Quantification kit. Each immunoSEQ 96-well plate was sequenced on its own single-read 150-cycle Illumina NextSeq 550 flow cell. Under the source paper's analysis protocol: The immunoSEQ output contained only junctional sequences without quality scores, so filtering could not match that applied to full-length reads. Sequences were annotated with PyIR, a Python wrapper for IgBLAST v1.9, using IMGT germline references to assign V/J genes and CDR3. Reads with weak V/J assignments (E-value above 1e-6), missing CDR3, stop codons, out-of-frame junctions, or ambiguous translated residues were removed. V3J clonotypes were defined as sequences sharing an identical inferred V gene, J gene, and CDR3 amino acid sequence. Percentage overlap between repertoires was computed as shared unique clonotypes divided by the size of the smaller repertoire. RTK rarefaction, the Chao1 estimator, and Recon v2.1 estimates of unobserved clonotypes were used to assess repertoire richness. Generation probabilities were computed with OLGA for all TCRbeta clonotypes obtained by the gDNA method from several donors. TCRdb holds this immuneACCESS table with in-frame rearrangements only. Some clones are missing; in checked studies, unresolved V genes explain under half, and the rest has no known cause. Clone size and the V and J calls come from that table; the DNA yielded D and trimming. Within this sample are just over 2,000,000 clones, with less than 95% of them counted one time only. 0.9% to 1.4% of the sample lies in the top ten.

CD8 naive samples were obtained by positive selection for CCR7 among CD45RO-negative cells, yielding a CD45RA+CCR7+ population from which TemRA cells were excluded. The donors were healthy, HIV-negative adults with no recently reported acute infections or vaccinations. Every donor was a Caucasian adult living in Nashville, Tennessee, USA. Blood was collected by leukapheresis, and PBMCs were isolated by Ficoll-Histopaque density gradient centrifugation and then cryopreserved in liquid nitrogen vapor phase. Analytical flow cytometry was used to check the purity and quantity of each magnetically sorted T cell population. Genomic DNA was isolated from every sorted fraction and measured by UV absorbance on a Nanodrop 2000c.

The sequence links TRBV4-1 to TRBJ2-7, with TRBD1 identical over 10 junction bases. The source is a man aged 18-30 years in good health. The sample was naive CD8+ T cells sorted from blood. In the paper's terms, the cell subset or site label means: CD45RA+CCR7+. The nucleotide sequence is given as TGCGCCAGCAGCCAAGTTCCGGGACAGGGGGAGCAGTACTTC. This gives the protein CASSQVPGQGEQYF.